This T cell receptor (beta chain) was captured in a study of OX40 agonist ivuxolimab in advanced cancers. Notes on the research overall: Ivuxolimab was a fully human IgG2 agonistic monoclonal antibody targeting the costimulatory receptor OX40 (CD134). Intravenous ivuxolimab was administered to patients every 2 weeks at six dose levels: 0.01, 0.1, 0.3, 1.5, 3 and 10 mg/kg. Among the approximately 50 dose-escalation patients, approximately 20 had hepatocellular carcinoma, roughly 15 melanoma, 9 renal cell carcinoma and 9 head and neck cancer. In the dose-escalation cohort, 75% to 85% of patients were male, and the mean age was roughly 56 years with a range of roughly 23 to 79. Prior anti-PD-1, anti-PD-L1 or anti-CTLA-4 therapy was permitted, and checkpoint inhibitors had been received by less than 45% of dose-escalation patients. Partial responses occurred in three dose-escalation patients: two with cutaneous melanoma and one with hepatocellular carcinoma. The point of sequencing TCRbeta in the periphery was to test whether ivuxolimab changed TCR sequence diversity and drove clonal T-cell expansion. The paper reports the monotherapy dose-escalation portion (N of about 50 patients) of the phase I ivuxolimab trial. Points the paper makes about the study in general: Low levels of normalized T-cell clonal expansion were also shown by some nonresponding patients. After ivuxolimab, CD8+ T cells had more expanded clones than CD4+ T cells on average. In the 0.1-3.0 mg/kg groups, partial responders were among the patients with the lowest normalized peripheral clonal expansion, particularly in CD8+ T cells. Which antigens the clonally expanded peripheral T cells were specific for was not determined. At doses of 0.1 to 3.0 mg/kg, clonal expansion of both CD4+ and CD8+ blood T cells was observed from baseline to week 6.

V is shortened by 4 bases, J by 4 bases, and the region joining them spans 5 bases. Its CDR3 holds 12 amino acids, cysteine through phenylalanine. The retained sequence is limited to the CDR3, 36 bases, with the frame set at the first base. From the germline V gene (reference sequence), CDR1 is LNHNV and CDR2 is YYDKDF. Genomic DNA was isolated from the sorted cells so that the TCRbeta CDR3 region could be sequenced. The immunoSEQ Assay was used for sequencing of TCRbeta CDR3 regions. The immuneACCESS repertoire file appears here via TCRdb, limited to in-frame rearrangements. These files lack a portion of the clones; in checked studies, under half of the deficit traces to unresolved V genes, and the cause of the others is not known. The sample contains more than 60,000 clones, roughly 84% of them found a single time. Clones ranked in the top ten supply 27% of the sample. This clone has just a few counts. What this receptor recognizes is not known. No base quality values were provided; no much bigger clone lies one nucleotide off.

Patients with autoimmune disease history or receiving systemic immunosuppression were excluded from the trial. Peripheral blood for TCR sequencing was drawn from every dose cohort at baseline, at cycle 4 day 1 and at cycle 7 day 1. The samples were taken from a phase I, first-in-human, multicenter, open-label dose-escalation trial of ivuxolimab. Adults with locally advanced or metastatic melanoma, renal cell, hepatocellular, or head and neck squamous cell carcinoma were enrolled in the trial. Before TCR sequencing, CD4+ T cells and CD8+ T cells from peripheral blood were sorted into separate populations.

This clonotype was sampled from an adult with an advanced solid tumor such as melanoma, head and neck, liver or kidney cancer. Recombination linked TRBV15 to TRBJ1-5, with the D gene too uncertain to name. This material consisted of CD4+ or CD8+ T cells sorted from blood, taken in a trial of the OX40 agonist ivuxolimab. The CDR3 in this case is CATSKENQPQHF. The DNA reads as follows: TGTGCCACCAGCAAGGAGAATCAGCCCCAGCATTTT.